A single sample gave rise to the 2 T cell receptor beta chains below, sequenced in a study of neurological immune-mediated disorders. MiXCR, applied by TCRdb to the 5' RACE reads, yields one record per CDR3 protein. The sample shows 28,000 or so distinct CDR3 sequences, about 21% of them seen only once. The sample consisted of PBMCs. These TCRs come from a woman in her sixties or seventies in good health.

The gene calls are TRBV9 and TRBJ1-2; the D gene is possibly TRBD1 (5 bases). Germline assignment: CDR1 SGDLS and CDR2 YYNGEE. Trimming removed 3 bases at V and 4 bases at J, with 19 bases between. This CDR3 spans 16 amino acids. The CDR3 DNA sequence: TGTGCCAGCAGCGCCCATTGGGGACGCAGACGCTATGGCTACACCTTC. This codes for CASSAHWGRRRYGYTF. The variable domain in full, completed from reference TRBV9 and TRBJ1-2, reads DSGVTQTPKHLITATGQRVTLRCSPRSGDLSVYWYQQSLDQGLQFLIQYYNGEERAKGNILERFSAQQFPDLHSELNLSSLELGDSALYFCASSAHWGRRRYGYTFGSGTRLTVV.

The chain uses TRBV5-1 and TRBJ2-1; 8 bases line up with TRBD2. V shed 1 base and J 7 bases; nucleotides not matched to a gene: 10. Per germline, CDR1 SGHRS and CDR2 YFSETQ. This CDR3 has 16 residues. CDR3 coding DNA: TGCGCCAGCAGCTTGATAACGGGAGGGTTTCTGAATGAGCAGTTCTTC. This translates into CASSLITGGFLNEQFF.